The 3 T cell receptor beta chains below were found in one sample sequenced in a study of cytomegalovirus exposure and HLA in healthy donors. The method was immunoSEQ multiplex PCR; TCRdb's version includes in-frame clones alone and lacks a portion of them. The sample lists 180,000 or so clones, 86% seen once, with 7.2% in the top ten. The sample consisted of PBMCs. Every receptor here comes from a man aged 25-40 years in good health and CMV-seropositive.

The J gene is TRBJ1-4, the V gene TRBV5-1; D is unclear. The CDR3 loop spans 15 amino acids. Looked up from germline, CDR1 is SGHRS and CDR2 is YFSETQ. V shed 3 bases and J shed 8 bases, with 17 bases lying between them. The CDR3 DNA is TGCGCCAGCAGCTCGGCCCGAATTGGAGTAGAAAAACTGTTTTTT. Encoded protein: CASSSARIGVEKLFF.

The chain has TRBV7-9 and TRBJ2-1, with 16 bases identical to TRBD2. The V gene's germline CDR1 is SEHNR and CDR2 FQNEAQ (reference sequence). V lost 5 bases, J lost 2 bases, and 6 bases stayed unmatched. This CDR3 contains 18 residues. CDR3 DNA sequence: TGTGCCAGCAGCCCTGGGACTAGCGGGAGGGAGACCTACAATGAGCAGTTCTTC. This sequence encodes CASSPGTSGRETYNEQFF.

This chain links TRBV6-1 with TRBJ2-3; D is unresolved. The CDR3 loop spans 15 amino acids. Germline V gene lookup returns CDR1 MNHNS and CDR2 SASEGT. Trimming removed 11 bases from V and 3 bases from J, with 21 bases in between. CDR3 sequence (DNA): TGTGCCGGCCGGCTCGGCCCCGCGGCTACAGATACGCAGTATTTT. This encodes CAGRLGPAATDTQYF.